A single sample gave rise to the 31 T cell receptor beta chains below, sequenced in a study of response to subunit inactivated influenza vaccine. TCRdb reanalysed the RT-PCR reads using MiXCR and keeps one entry per CDR3 protein. This table holds about 650,000 distinct CDR3 sequences, roughly 15% found once. Sequenced here: PBMCs from blood, sampled less than 15 days before vaccination. The source of these receptors is a man aged 50-59 years who received an inactivated influenza vaccine.

This clonotype was seen more than once but under ten times. This chain joins TRBV4-2 and TRBJ2-7; 12 nucleotides line up with TRBD2. The V and J ends lost 1 base and 10 bases, in that order; junction bases with no gene match: 8. Germline V gene data show CDR1 as LGHNA and CDR2 as YNFKEQ. CDR3 length: 15 residues. The CDR3 DNA follows: TGTGCCAGCAGCCAAGTCGGGGGGACTAGCGGGCACCAGTACTTC. Translation: CASSQVGGTSGHQYF.

There are a few counts of this clonotype. The J gene is TRBJ1-2, the V gene TRBV12-3 or TRBV12-4; no clear D gene. The CDR3 contains 12 residues. Trimming left V 4 bases short and J 8 bases short, with 11 bases between. CDR3 in amino acids: CASSSSVLGYTF. The CDR3 nucleotides read TGTGCCAGCAGTTCCTCCGTGCTGGGCTACACCTTC.

The V and J genes are TRBV12-3 or TRBV12-4 and TRBJ2-3, with 8 bases that match TRBD2. The CDR3 extends over 16 amino acids. The junction had 10 bases not matched to a gene; V was cut back by 2 bases and J by 6 bases. The DNA of the CDR3 is TGTGCCAGCAGTTTAAGTCGGGGGGGGCCCCTGGATACGCAGTATTTT. It is translated as CASSLSRGGPLDTQYF.

This clonotype was observed a single time. The chain recombines TRBV15 with TRBJ1-4; D remains ambiguous. CDR3 length: 15 amino acids. V gave up 3 bases and J gave up 0 bases, with 8 bases separating them. The V gene's germline CDR1 is LNHNV and CDR2 YYDKDF (reference sequence). CDR3 sequence: CATSRNTATNEKLFF. CDR3 in DNA: TGTGCCACCAGCAGGAATACTGCAACTAATGAAAAACTGTTTTTT.

This clonotype was seen more than once but under ten times. This chain connects TRBV5-1 to TRBJ2-7; 8 positions match TRBD1. Germline V gives CDR1 SGHRS, CDR2 YFSETQ. Trimming at V came to 2 bases and at J to 1 base, leaving 11 bases not matched to a gene. The length of the CDR3 is 17 residues. DNA of the CDR3: TGCGCCAGCAGCTTTAACGGAGTGAGGACAGGGTCCTACGAGCAGTACTTC. Protein product: CASSFNGVRTGSYEQYF.

This clonotype was recorded at least ten times. This chain links TRBV24-1 with TRBJ2-1; a weak D match, TRBD1 (6 bases). The V gene lost 2 bases and the J gene lost 3 bases, with 13 bases spanning the gap. The CDR3 sequence is 16 residues long. The germline V gene has CDR1 KGHDR and CDR2 SFDVKD. The CDR3 DNA reads as TGTGCCACCAGTGATTCCACAGGGATATACTACAATGAGCAGTTCTTC. This encodes CATSDSTGIYYNEQFF.

This clonotype was counted many times. This chain connects TRBV5-5 to TRBJ2-5; D remains ambiguous. V was cut by 0 bases and J by 1 base, with 13 bases left in between. This CDR3 is 16 amino acids long. Germline V gene lookup returns CDR1 SGHKS and CDR2 YYEKEE (reference sequence). The CDR3, as DNA: TGTGCCAGCAGCTTGGTAGTCAGTTCTCTCCAAGAGACCCAGTACTTC. Encoded protein: CASSLVVSSLQETQYF.

This chain connects TRBV19 to TRBJ1-1, with 7 nucleotides matching TRBD1. Trimming cost V 11 bases and J 7 bases; bases outside gene matches: 13. The CDR3 has 13 residues. Germline-derived CDR1 and CDR2 are LNHDA and SQIVND (reference sequence). CDR3 coding DNA: TGTGCCGCCAGGGGGAGCGGGTACGGTGAAGCTTTCTTT. This encodes CAARGSGYGEAFF.

This clonotype was counted between two and nine times. This chain joins TRBV5-1 and TRBJ1-1, with TRBD1 matching 8 bases. Looked up from germline, CDR1 is SGHRS and CDR2 is YFSETQ. This CDR3 has 13 amino acids. The J segment lost 11 bases and the V segment lost 0 bases, leaving 6 bases of the junction unmatched. The CDR3 DNA reads as TGCGCCAGCAGCTTGGGAGACAGGGGTACGGCTTTCTTT. It specifies CASSLGDRGTAFF.

This chain joins TRBV4-3 and TRBJ1-1; no firm D call. CDR1 and CDR2 (germline): LGHNA, YSLEER. V dropped 9 bases and J dropped 3 bases, with 14 bases sitting between them. This CDR3 spans 13 amino acids. CDR3 in DNA: TGCGCCAGTAGAACCGGGCCGCACACTGAAGCTTTCTTT. Its translation is CASRTGPHTEAFF.

J is TRBJ2-5 and V is TRBV7-2; possibly TRBD2 for D (7 bases). In germline, CDR1 is SGHTA, CDR2 FQGNSA. The germline V and J ends were trimmed by 9 bases and 2 bases, with 19 bases remaining between them. This CDR3 is built from 15 residues. The DNA of the CDR3 is TGTGCCAGTCACTGGGGGGGCTCCCTACAAGAGACCCAGTACTTC. Its protein is CASHWGGSLQETQYF.

This clonotype was observed a handful of times. V gene TRBV29-1 combines with J gene TRBJ2-7; 10 nucleotides line up with TRBD2. CDR1 is SQVTM and CDR2 is ANQGSEA in the germline V gene. Losses at the gene ends were 6 bases for V and 3 bases for J; bases not matched to a gene: 8. CDR3 length: 14 residues. The CDR3 sequence is CSVIASGSVYEQYF. The CDR3 nucleotides are TGCAGCGTCATTGCTAGCGGGAGTGTCTACGAGCAGTACTTC.

This chain joins TRBV9 and TRBJ2-7; weak D call: TRBD2 (5 bases). V gave up 0 bases and J gave up 7 bases, with 17 bases separating them. The CDR3 extends over 15 amino acids. Germline V gives CDR1 SGDLS, CDR2 YYNGEE. In DNA form, the CDR3 reads TGTGCCAGCAGCGTAGGCGGGCACGACAAGCGGGAGCAGTACTTC. This gives the protein CASSVGGHDKREQYF.

This clonotype was picked up many times. The chain carries TRBV28 and TRBJ1-1, with a tentative D call TRBD1 (6 bases). The V gene's germline CDR1 is MDHEN and CDR2 SYDVKM. Trimming pared 6 bases from V and 1 base from J, leaving 21 bases between. The CDR3 contains 17 residues. The CDR3 region is CASSSKGSPRGNTEAFF. Written as DNA, the CDR3 is TGTGCCAGCAGCTCTAAAGGAAGCCCCAGGGGGAACACTGAAGCTTTCTTT. Filled out from reference TRBV28 and TRBJ1-1, the complete variable domain reads DVKVTQSSRYLVKRTGEKVFLECVQDMDHENMFWYRQDPGLGLRLIYFSYDVKMKEKGDIPEGYSVSREKKERFSLILESASTNQTSMYLCASSSKGSPRGNTEAFFGQGTRLTVV.

This clonotype was recorded many times. The gene calls are TRBV10-3 and TRBJ2-3; D unresolved. CDR3 size: 12 residues. V lost 4 bases and J 4 bases, leaving 6 bases between the germline ends. Per the germline V gene, CDR1 is ENHRY and CDR2 is SYGVKD. CDR3 residues: CAISGSADTQYF. In DNA form, the CDR3 reads TGTGCCATCAGTGGCTCTGCAGATACGCAGTATTTT.

This clonotype was observed a few times. The chain has TRBV11-2 and TRBJ2-7, with 9 bases matching TRBD2. J gave up 2 bases and V 5 bases, and 10 bases lay outside the gene matches. From germline, CDR1 is SGHAT and CDR2 FQNNGV. The length of the CDR3 is 16 residues. The CDR3 DNA sequence: TGTGCCAGCAGCCGGGATCTGCGGGAGGGTCCCTACGAGCAGTACTTC. Residues: CASSRDLREGPYEQYF. Combining the CDR3 with reference TRBV11-2 and TRBJ2-7 gives the whole variable domain EAGVAQSPRYKIIEKRQSVAFWCNPISGHATLYWYQQILGQGPKLLIQFQNNGVVDDSQLPKDRFSAERLKGVDSTLKIQPAKLEDSAVYLCASSRDLREGPYEQYFGPGTRLTVT.

This clonotype has a handful of counts. The J gene is TRBJ2-7, the V gene TRBV5-1; TRBD2 agrees at 11 bases. CDR3 length equals 16 residues. The V gene's germline CDR1 is SGHRS and CDR2 YFSETQ. V lost 3 bases to trimming and J lost 4 bases; unmatched junction nucleotides: 9. In nucleotides, the CDR3 is TGCGCCAGCAGCTACGCCGGGACTAGCGGCGTGTACGAGCAGTACTTC. Translating it yields CASSYAGTSGVYEQYF.

The chain couples TRBV29-1 to TRBJ1-2, with D maybe TRBD1 (5 bases). The germline V gene has CDR1 SQVTM and CDR2 ANQGSEA. Trimming took 3 bases from V and 4 from J, leaving 15 bases between them. CDR3 length: 14 amino acids. CDR3 sequence: CSVEWDGVFYGYTF. Written as DNA, the CDR3 is TGCAGCGTTGAGTGGGACGGAGTTTTCTATGGCTACACCTTC.

The chain recombines TRBV2 with TRBJ1-1, with D uncertain. CDR1 and CDR2 from the germline V gene are SNHLY and FYNNEI. V was clipped by 8 bases and J by 2 bases, with 9 bases between them. The length of the CDR3 is 12 residues. In DNA, the CDR3 is TGTGCCAGCGGCGTCGGAAACACTGAAGCTTTCTTT. It is translated as CASGVGNTEAFF.

The chain links TRBV7-2 to TRBJ2-3; maybe TRBD2 (6 bases). This CDR3 comprises 14 residues. V was trimmed by 0 bases and J by 6 bases, leaving 10 bases between them. Per germline, CDR1 SGHTA and CDR2 FQGNSA. The CDR3: CASSLANRGDTQYF. CDR3 DNA sequence: TGTGCCAGCAGCTTAGCGAATCGGGGGGATACGCAGTATTTT.

This clonotype was counted between two and nine times. This chain uses TRBV9 with TRBJ2-3, with D uncertain. Per germline, CDR1 SGDLS and CDR2 YYNGEE. The CDR3 has 13 amino acids. Trimming left V 3 bases short and J 4 bases short, with 9 bases between. The CDR3 region is CASSERGADTQYF. In nucleotides, the CDR3 is TGTGCCAGCAGCGAGAGAGGAGCAGATACGCAGTATTTT.

This sequence joins TRBV20-1 and TRBJ1-6; possibly TRBD1 for D (5 bases). Germline V lookup: CDR1 DFQATT, CDR2 SNEGSKA (reference sequence). The CDR3 contains 14 residues. The V and J ends lost 7 bases and 7 bases respectively, with 17 bases between them. DNA for the CDR3: TGCAGTGTAACTCGGTTACAGGAAAATTCACCCCTCCACTTT. Translated: CSVTRLQENSPLHF.

This sequence joins TRBV11-2 and TRBJ2-1; a weak D match, TRBD1 (6 bases). The CDR3 runs to 13 residues. Germline V gene data show CDR1 as SGHAT and CDR2 as FQNNGV. V shed 5 bases and J shed 13 bases, with 18 bases lying between them. The CDR3, as DNA: TGTGCCAGCAGCCCACTGGGTGGGGGCCTCCAGTTCTTC. Its protein is CASSPLGGGLQFF.

This chain uses TRBV20-1 with TRBJ2-3, with TRBD2 matching 8 bases. The trim removed 6 bases at V and 1 base at J, leaving 6 bases unmatched. Germline values: CDR1 DFQATT, CDR2 SNEGSKA (reference sequence). The CDR3 loop spans 14 amino acids. The CDR3 DNA reads TGCAGTGCCCAGGTCGGGGGGGGCACAGATACGCAGTATTTT. It specifies CSAQVGGGTDTQYF.

The chain recombines TRBV19 with TRBJ2-7; D might be TRBD2 (6 bases). The V end lost 3 bases, the J end lost 4 bases, and 10 bases lay between the germline ends. The germline V gene encodes CDR1 LNHDA and CDR2 SQIVND (reference sequence). The CDR3 is made up of 13 amino acids. The DNA of the CDR3 is TGTGCCAGTAGTATTGGAGGGAAATACGAGCAGTACTTC. This translates into CASSIGGKYEQYF. The complete variable domain, with remaining parts taken from reference TRBV19 and TRBJ2-7, reads DGGITQSPKYLFRKEGQNVTLSCEQNLNHDAMYWYRQDPGQGLRLIYYSQIVNDFQKGDIAEGYSVSREKKESFPLTVTSAQKNPTAFYLCASSIGGKYEQYFGPGTRLTVT.

In its sample, this clonotype was seen many times. This chain connects TRBV20-1 to TRBJ1-1; no firm D call. Trimming took off 3 bases at V and 1 base at J, with 9 bases between the two ends. The CDR3 runs to 13 residues. Germline-derived CDR1 and CDR2 are DFQATT and SNEGSKA (reference sequence). Here the CDR3 reads CSASLLGNTEAFF. The CDR3 DNA follows: TGCAGTGCTAGCTTGCTTGGGAACACTGAAGCTTTCTTT.

This clonotype turned up a few times. The J gene is TRBJ2-7, the V gene TRBV19; D possibly uses TRBD1 or TRBD2 (5 bases each). This CDR3 region has 14 residues. V was cut by 5 bases and J by 6 bases, with 17 bases left in between. The germline gives CDR1 LNHDA, CDR2 SQIVND (reference sequence). CDR3 DNA sequence: TGTGCCAGTAGTTTTCGGGACGCCTCGGTCGAGCAGTACTTC. Translated: CASSFRDASVEQYF.

This chain uses TRBV6-5 with TRBJ2-1; 8 bases are a match to TRBD2. CDR1 and CDR2 from the germline V gene are MNHEY and SVGAGI. The CDR3 covers 15 residues. The V and J ends lost 0 bases and 8 bases, in that order; junction bases with no gene match: 6. This CDR3 is CASSYSSGRIYEQFF. The CDR3 nucleotides are TGTGCCAGCAGTTACTCGAGCGGGAGAATATATGAGCAGTTCTTC.

In this sample, this clonotype turned up many times. CDR3 sequence reads: CASSLHGANEKLFF. The CDR3 bases are TGTGCCAGCAGTTTACATGGGGCGAATGAAAAACTGTTTTTT. The chain couples TRBV12-3 or TRBV12-4 to TRBJ1-4, with a weak D call TRBD1 (5 bases). V lost 2 bases and J lost 5, with 9 bases in between. This CDR3 contains 14 residues.

This clonotype was seen a handful of times. This chain connects TRBV20-1 to TRBJ2-1, with 7 positions matching TRBD2. The germline CDR1 and CDR2 sequences are DFQATT and SNEGSKA (reference sequence). The V and J ends lost 6 bases and 6 bases, in that order; junction bases with no gene match: 8. The length of the CDR3 is 13 residues. The CDR3 protein is CSAQGTTLNEQFF. CDR3 DNA: TGCAGTGCCCAAGGGACTACGCTCAATGAGCAGTTCTTC.

This clonotype has ten or more counts. The V call is TRBV11-2, the J call TRBJ2-4, with D possibly TRBD2 on 6 matching bases. The CDR3 runs 16 residues. Trimming took 4 bases from V and 7 from J, leaving 20 bases between them. CDR1 SGHAT and CDR2 FQNNGV come from the germline V gene. CDR3 in DNA: TGTGCCAGCAGCTCAACGGTTGGGCCCCGGGGGAACATTCAGTACTTC. It yields the protein CASSSTVGPRGNIQYF.